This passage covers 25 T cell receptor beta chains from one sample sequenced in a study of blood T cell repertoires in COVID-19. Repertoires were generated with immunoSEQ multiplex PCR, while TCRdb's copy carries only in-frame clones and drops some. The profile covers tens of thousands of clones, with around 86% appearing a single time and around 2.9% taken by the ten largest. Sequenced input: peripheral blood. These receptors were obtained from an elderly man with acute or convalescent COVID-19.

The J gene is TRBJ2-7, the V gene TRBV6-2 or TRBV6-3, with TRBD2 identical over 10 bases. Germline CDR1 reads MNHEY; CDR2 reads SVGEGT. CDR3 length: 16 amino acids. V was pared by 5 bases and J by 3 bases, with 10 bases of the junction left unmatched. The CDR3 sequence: CASSRLAGGLNYEQYF. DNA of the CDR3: TGTGCCAGCAGTCGCTTAGCGGGAGGCCTGAACTACGAGCAGTACTTC.

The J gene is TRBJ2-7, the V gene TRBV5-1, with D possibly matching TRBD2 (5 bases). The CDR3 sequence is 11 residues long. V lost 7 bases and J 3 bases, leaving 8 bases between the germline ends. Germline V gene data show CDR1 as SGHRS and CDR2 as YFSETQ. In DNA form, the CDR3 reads TGCGCCAGCTCAGAGGGCTACGAGCAGTACTTC. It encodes CASSEGYEQYF.

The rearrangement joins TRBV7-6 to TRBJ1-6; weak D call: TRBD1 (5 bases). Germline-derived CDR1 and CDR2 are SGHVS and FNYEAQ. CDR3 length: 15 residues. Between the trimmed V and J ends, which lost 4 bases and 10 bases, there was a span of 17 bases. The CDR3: CASSSNRDSYSPLHF. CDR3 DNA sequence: TGTGCCAGCAGCTCAAACCGGGACTCTTACTCACCCCTCCACTTT.

CDR3 in amino acids: CASSDIRTGVRNYGYTF. CDR3 sequence (DNA): TGTGCCAGCAGTGATATTCGGACAGGGGTAAGGAACTATGGCTACACCTTC. J is TRBJ1-2 and V is TRBV25-1; TRBD1 matches at 9 bases. Trimming removed 3 bases from V and 2 bases from J; junction bases left unmatched: 10. In germline, CDR1 is MGHDK, CDR2 SYGVNS. This CDR3 has 17 residues.

Here the CDR3 reads CASSRSSGFTDTQYF. DNA of the CDR3: TGTGCCAGCAGCCGATCTAGCGGGTTCACAGATACGCAGTATTTT. This chain links TRBV7-9 with TRBJ2-3, with 8 bases matching TRBD2. Per the germline V gene, CDR1 is SEHNR and CDR2 is FQNEAQ (reference sequence). The CDR3 runs to 15 residues. V shed 5 bases and J 2 bases; nucleotides not matched to a gene: 6.

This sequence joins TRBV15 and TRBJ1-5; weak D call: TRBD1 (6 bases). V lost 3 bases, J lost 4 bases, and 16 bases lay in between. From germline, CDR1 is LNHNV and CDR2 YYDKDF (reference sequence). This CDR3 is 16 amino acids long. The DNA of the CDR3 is TGTGCCACCAGCAGCCTAGACAGGAGCCGAAATCAGCCCCAGCATTTT. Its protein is CATSSLDRSRNQPQHF.

CDR3 loop: CASSWDREETQYF. CDR3 sequence (DNA): TGTGCCAGCAGCTGGGACAGGGAAGAGACCCAGTACTTC. The chain carries TRBV12-3 or TRBV12-4 and TRBJ2-5, with 9 bases that match TRBD1. After removal of 6 bases from V and 3 bases from J, the junction contained 2 bases not matched to a gene. The length of the CDR3 is 13 residues.

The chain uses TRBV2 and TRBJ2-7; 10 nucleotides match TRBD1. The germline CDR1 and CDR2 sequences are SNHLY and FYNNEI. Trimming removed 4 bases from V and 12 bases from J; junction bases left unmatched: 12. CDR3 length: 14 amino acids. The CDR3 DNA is TGTGCCAGCAGTGGCCGACAGGGGGCCGGCGGGCGGTACTTC. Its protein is CASSGRQGAGGRYF.

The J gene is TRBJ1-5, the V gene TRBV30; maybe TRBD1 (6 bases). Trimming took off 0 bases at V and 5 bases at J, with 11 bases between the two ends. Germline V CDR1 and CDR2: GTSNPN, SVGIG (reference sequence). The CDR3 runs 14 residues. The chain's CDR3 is CAWSVRDTYQPQHF. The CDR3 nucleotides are TGTGCCTGGAGTGTCCGGGACACTTATCAGCCCCAGCATTTT.

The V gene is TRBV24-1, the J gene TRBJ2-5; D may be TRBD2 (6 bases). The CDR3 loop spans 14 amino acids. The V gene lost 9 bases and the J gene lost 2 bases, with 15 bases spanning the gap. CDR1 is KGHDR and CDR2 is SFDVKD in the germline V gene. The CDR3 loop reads CATAINGGQETQYF. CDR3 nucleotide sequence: TGTGCCACCGCCATTAACGGGGGTCAAGAGACCCAGTACTTC.

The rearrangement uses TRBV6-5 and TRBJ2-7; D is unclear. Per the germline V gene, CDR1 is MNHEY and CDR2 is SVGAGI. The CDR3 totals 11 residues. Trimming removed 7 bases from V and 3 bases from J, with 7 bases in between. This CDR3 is CASNSYYEQYF. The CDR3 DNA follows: TGTGCCAGCAACAGTTACTACGAGCAGTACTTC.

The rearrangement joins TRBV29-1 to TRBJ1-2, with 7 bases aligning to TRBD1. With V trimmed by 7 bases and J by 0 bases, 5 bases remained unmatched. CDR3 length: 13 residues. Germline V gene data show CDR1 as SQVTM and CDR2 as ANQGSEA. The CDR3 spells CSDLGQTNYGYTF. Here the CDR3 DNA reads TGCAGCGACCTGGGACAGACTAACTATGGCTACACCTTC.

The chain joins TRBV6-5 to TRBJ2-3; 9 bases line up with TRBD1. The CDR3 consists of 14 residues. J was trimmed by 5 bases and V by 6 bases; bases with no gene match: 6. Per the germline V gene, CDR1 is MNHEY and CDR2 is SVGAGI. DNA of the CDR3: TGTGCCAGCAGCGAGGGACAGGGTGGAGATACGCAGTATTTT. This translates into CASSEGQGGDTQYF.

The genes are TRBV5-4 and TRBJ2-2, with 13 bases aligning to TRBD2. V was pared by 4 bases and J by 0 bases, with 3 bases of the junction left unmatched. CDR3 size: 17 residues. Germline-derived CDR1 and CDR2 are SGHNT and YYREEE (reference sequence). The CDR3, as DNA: TGTGCCAGCAGCCTGGGACTAGCGGGAACGAACACCGGGGAGCTGTTTTTT. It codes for CASSLGLAGTNTGELFF.

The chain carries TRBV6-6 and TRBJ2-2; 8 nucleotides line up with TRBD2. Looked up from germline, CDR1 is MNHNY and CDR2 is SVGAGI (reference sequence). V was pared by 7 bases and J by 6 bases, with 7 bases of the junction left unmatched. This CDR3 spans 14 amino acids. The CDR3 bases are TGTGCCAGCACCGGACTAGCTTTCTCCGGGGAGCTGTTTTTT. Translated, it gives CASTGLAFSGELFF.

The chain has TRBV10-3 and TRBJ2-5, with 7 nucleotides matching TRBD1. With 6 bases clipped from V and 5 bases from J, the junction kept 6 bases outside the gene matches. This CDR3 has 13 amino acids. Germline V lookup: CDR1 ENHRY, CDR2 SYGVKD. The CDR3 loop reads CAISPPRGETQYF. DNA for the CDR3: TGTGCCATCAGCCCCCCCAGGGGGGAGACCCAGTACTTC.

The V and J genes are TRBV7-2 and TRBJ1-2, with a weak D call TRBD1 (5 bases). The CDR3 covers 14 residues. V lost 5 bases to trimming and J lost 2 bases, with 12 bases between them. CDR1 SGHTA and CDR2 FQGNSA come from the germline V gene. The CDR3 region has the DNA TGTGCCAGCAGCCCGGCAGGGATGAACTATGGCTACACCTTC. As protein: CASSPAGMNYGYTF.

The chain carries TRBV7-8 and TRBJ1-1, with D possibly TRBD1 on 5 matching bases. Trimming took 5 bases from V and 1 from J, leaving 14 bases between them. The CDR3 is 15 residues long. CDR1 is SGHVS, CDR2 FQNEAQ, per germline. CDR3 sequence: CASSPLLTANTEAFF. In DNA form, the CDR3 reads TGTGCCAGCAGCCCCTTACTGACAGCGAACACTGAAGCTTTCTTT.

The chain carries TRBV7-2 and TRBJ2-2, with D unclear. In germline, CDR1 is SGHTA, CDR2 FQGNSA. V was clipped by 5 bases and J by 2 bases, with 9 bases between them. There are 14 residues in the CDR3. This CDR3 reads CASSRLYNTGELFF. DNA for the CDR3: TGTGCCAGCAGCCGCCTCTACAACACCGGGGAGCTGTTTTTT.

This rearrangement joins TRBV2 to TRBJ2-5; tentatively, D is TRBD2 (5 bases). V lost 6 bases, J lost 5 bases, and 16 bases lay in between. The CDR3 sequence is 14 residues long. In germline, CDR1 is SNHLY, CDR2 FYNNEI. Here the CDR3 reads CASSALLVGETQYF. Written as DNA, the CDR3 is TGTGCCAGCAGCGCCCTACTAGTAGGGGAGACCCAGTACTTC. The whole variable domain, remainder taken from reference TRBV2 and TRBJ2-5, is EPEVTQTPSHQVTQMGQEVILRCVPISNHLYFYWYRQILGQKVEFLVSFYNNEISEKSEIFDDQFSVERPDGSNFTLKIRSTKLEDSAMYFCASSALLVGETQYFGPGTRLLVL.

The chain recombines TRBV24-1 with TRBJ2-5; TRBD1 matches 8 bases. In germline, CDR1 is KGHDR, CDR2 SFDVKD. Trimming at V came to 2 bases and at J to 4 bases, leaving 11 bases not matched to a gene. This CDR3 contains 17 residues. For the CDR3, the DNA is TGTGCCACCAGTGATTACATCGGACAGGGATTCGCAGAGACCCAGTACTTC. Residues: CATSDYIGQGFAETQYF.

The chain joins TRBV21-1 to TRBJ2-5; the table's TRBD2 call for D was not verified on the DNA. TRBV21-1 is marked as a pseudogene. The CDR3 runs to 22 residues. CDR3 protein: CASSKNSGQRIGGRLHDETQYF. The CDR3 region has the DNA TGTGCCAGCAGCAAAAATTCGGGTCAACGCATCGGGGGGCGATTGCACGACGAGACCCAGTACTTC.

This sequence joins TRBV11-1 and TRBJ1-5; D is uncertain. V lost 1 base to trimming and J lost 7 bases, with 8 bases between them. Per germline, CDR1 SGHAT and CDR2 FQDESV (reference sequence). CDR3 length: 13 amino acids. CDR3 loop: CASSLEGDQPQHF. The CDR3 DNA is TGTGCCAGCAGCTTAGAGGGAGACCAGCCCCAGCATTTT. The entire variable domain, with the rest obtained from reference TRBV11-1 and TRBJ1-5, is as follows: EAEVAQSPRYKITEKSQAVAFWCDPISGHATLYWYRQILGQGPELLVQFQDESVVDDSQLPKDRFSAERLKGVDSTLKIQPAELGDSAMYLCASSLEGDQPQHFGDGTRLSIL.

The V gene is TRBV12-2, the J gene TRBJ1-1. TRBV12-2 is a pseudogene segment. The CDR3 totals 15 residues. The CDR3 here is CASRLRNYWNTEAFF. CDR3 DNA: TGTGCAAGTCGCTTAAGAAATTACTGGAACACTGAAGCTTTCTTT.

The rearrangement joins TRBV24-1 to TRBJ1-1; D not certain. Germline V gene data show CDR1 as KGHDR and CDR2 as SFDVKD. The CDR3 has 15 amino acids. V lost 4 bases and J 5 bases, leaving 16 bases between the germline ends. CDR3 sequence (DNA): TGTGCCACCAGTGACTCCGGAACTTCGGGGACTGAAGCTTTCTTT. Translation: CATSDSGTSGTEAFF.